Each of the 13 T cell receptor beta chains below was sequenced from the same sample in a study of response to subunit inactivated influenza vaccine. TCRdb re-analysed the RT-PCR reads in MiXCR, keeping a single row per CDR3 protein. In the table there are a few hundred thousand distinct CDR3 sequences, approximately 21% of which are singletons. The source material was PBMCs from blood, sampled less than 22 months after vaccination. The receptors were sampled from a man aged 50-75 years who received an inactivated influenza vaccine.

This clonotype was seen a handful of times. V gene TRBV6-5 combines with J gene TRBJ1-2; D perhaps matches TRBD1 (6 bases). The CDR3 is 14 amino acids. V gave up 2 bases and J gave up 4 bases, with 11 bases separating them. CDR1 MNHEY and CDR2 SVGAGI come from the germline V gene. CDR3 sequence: CASSYDGQFYGYTF. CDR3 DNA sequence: TGTGCCAGCAGTTACGATGGACAGTTCTATGGCTACACCTTC.

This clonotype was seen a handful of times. In nucleotides, the CDR3 is TGCGCCAGCAGCCAGAGGACTAGCGGGGCATACAATGAGCAGTTCTTC. Amino acids: CASSQRTSGAYNEQFF. V gene TRBV5-1 combines with J gene TRBJ2-1; 12 nucleotides agree with TRBD2. CDR1 SGHRS and CDR2 YFSETQ come from the germline V gene. Trimming took 4 bases from V and 4 from J; bases not matched to a gene: 6. The CDR3 covers 16 residues.

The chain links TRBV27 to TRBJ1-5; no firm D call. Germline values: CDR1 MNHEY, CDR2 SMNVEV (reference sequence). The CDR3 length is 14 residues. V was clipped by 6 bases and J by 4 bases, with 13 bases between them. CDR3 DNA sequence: TGTGCCAGCAGCACAAGGACGGGGAATCAGCCCCAGCATTTT. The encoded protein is CASSTRTGNQPQHF.

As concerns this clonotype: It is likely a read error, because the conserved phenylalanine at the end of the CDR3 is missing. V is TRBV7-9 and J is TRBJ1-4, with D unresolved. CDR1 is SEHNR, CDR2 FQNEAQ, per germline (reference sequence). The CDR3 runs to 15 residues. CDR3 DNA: TGTGCCAGCAGCCTAGCCGACCTAAGCAGCGAAAAACTGTTTCTT. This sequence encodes CASSLADLSSEKLFL.

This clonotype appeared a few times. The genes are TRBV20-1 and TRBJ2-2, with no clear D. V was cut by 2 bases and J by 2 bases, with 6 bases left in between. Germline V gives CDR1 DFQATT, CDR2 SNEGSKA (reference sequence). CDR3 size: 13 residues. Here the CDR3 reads CSARPTNTGELFF. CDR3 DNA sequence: TGCAGTGCTAGACCTACAAACACCGGGGAGCTGTTTTTT.

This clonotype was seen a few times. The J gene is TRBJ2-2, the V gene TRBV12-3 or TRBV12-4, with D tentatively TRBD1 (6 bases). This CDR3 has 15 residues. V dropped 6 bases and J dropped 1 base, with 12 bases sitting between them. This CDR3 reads CASRSLQGNTGELFF. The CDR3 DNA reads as TGTGCCAGCAGAAGTCTACAGGGGAACACCGGGGAGCTGTTTTTT.

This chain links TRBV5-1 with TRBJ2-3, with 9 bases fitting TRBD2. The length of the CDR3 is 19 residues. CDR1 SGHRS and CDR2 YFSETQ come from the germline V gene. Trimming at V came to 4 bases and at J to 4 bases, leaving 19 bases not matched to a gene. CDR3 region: CASSPLVWVAGEGADTQYF. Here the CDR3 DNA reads TGCGCCAGCAGCCCGCTCGTGTGGGTAGCGGGAGAGGGGGCAGATACGCAGTATTTT.

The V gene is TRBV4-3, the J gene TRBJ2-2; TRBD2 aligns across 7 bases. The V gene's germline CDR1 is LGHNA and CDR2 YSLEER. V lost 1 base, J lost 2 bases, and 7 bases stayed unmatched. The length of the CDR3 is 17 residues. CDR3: CASSQVIAGLNTGELFF. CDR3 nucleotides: TGCGCCAGCAGCCAAGTAATAGCGGGCCTTAACACCGGGGAGCTGTTTTTT.

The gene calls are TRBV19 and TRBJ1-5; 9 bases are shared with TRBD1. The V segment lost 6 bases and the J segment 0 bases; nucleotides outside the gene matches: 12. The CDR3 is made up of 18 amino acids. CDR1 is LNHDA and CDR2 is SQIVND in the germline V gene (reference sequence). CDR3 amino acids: CASRRDRDPNHSNQPQHF. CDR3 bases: TGTGCCAGTAGACGGGACAGGGATCCCAATCATAGCAATCAGCCCCAGCATTTT.

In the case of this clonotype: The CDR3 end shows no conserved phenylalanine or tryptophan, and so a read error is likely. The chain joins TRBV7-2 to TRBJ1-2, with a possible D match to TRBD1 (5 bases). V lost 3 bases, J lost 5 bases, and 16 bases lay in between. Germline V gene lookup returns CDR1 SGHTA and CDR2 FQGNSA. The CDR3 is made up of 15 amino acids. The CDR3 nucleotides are TGTGCCAGCAGCTTCGAAGGGGTCAATCGGTATGGCTACACCGTC. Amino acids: CASSFEGVNRYGYTV.

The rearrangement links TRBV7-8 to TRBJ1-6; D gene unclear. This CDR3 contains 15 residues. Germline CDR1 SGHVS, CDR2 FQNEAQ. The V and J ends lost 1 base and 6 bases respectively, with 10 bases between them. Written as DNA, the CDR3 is TGTGCCAGCAGCTTAGTCGGGCAGACTAATTCACCCCTCCACTTT. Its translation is CASSLVGQTNSPLHF.

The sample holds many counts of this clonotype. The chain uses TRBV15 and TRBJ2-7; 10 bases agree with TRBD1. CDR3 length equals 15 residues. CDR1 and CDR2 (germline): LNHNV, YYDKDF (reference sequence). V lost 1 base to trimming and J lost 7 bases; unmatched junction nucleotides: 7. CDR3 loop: CATSRGTGGKGEQYF. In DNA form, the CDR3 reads TGTGCCACCAGCAGAGGGACAGGGGGAAAGGGGGAGCAGTACTTC.

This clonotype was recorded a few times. This chain's CDR3 is CASSQARTDYIYGYTF. The CDR3 region has the DNA TGCGCCAGCAGCCAAGCGAGGACAGACTACATCTATGGCTACACCTTC. The chain joins TRBV4-3 to TRBJ1-2; D is possibly TRBD1 (6 bases). Looked up from germline, CDR1 is LGHNA and CDR2 is YSLEER. Trimming removed 1 base at V and 4 bases at J, with 16 bases between. CDR3 length: 16 residues.